Described below is a single TCR beta chain sequence and its context. The sample is drawn from a study of identical twins. Each CDR3 protein is one row after TCRdb ran MiXCR on the 5' RACE reads. Among some 560,000 distinct CDR3 sequences listed, roughly 9.9% were seen once. Germline V CDR1 and CDR2: ENHRY, SYGVKD. This CDR3 region has 14 residues. The V and J ends lost 4 bases and 5 bases respectively, with 15 bases between them. The data also belong to a second study, concerning yellow fever vaccine responses in identical twins.

The rearrangement joins TRBV10-3 to TRBJ2-7; D may match TRBD1 or TRBD2 (6 bases each). The clonotype was recovered from a young woman in good health. The specimen was PBMCs. The CDR3 DNA is TGTGCCATCAGTGGCCTCGGGGGCGGCGACGAGCAGTACTTC. Its translation: CAISGLGGGDEQYF.